These 25 T cell receptor beta chains were sequenced from one sample in a study of cytomegalovirus exposure and HLA in healthy donors. The primer mix had 60 Vbeta and 13 Jbeta primers. Only in-frame clones appear in the TCRdb table, and some are missing; sequencing was by immunoSEQ multiplex PCR. The table shows about 99,000 clones, with 65% to 85% occurring only once. The sample was PBMCs. The receptors shown here come from a man between 45 and 60 years old in good health and CMV-seropositive.

The V gene is TRBV6-6, the J gene TRBJ1-5; D is unresolved. Per germline, CDR1 MNHNY and CDR2 SVGAGI (reference sequence). The CDR3 runs to 16 residues. The ends were cut back, 0 bases at V and 4 bases at J, with 13 bases in the middle. For the CDR3, the DNA is TGTGCCAGCAGTTACTCTAGGAGGGTGAGGAATCAGCCCCAGCATTTT. It translates to CASSYSRRVRNQPQHF.

The chain has TRBV28 and TRBJ2-1; 12 nucleotides line up with TRBD2. V shed 3 bases, J shed 2 bases, and the junction held 8 bases outside the gene matches. This CDR3 has 18 residues. Germline loops: CDR1 MDHEN, CDR2 SYDVKM. CDR3 sequence reads: CASSFGGLAGGTYNEQFF. In DNA, the CDR3 is TGTGCCAGCAGTTTCGGTGGGCTAGCGGGAGGGACCTACAATGAGCAGTTCTTC.

J is TRBJ2-5 and V is TRBV5-1; D may be TRBD1 (5 bases). The CDR3 totals 16 residues. CDR1 is SGHRS and CDR2 is YFSETQ in the germline V gene. V lost 0 bases and J 5 bases, leaving 17 bases between the germline ends. Here the CDR3 reads CASSLALGSGMETQYF. CDR3 coding DNA: TGCGCCAGCAGCTTGGCGCTAGGATCAGGGATGGAGACCCAGTACTTC.

This rearrangement joins TRBV4-2 to TRBJ2-1; 7 nucleotides match TRBD1. The length of the CDR3 is 16 residues. The V gene end was trimmed by 2 bases and the J gene end by 4 bases; junction bases not matched to a gene: 8. Germline CDR1 and CDR2: LGHNA and YNFKEQ. CDR3 in amino acids: CASSQLGTDLYNEQFF. The CDR3 region has the DNA TGTGCCAGCAGCCAACTCGGGACAGACCTATACAATGAGCAGTTCTTC.

This chain joins TRBV6-6 and TRBJ2-2; 7 bases fit TRBD1. Germline lookup yields CDR1 MNHNY and CDR2 SVGAGI (reference sequence). Unmatched junction bases numbered 2, after V lost 5 bases and J lost 5 bases. This CDR3 has 13 amino acids. CDR3: CASSATGTGELFF. DNA for the CDR3: TGTGCCAGCAGTGCGACAGGGACCGGGGAGCTGTTTTTT.

V is TRBV11-2 and J is TRBJ2-6, with D unclear. From germline, CDR1 is SGHAT and CDR2 FQNNGV. This CDR3 has 18 amino acids. V was pared by 2 bases and J by 1 base, with 15 bases between. The CDR3: CASSLYRVARSGANVLTF. CDR3 nucleotides: TGTGCCAGCAGCTTATATCGGGTCGCGCGATCTGGGGCCAACGTCCTGACTTTC.

V gene TRBV28 combines with J gene TRBJ2-1; D is perhaps TRBD2 (6 bases). CDR1 and CDR2 from the germline V gene are MDHEN and SYDVKM. CDR3 length: 15 residues. V was pared by 5 bases and J by 0 bases, with 11 bases between. In DNA form, the CDR3 reads TGTGCCAGCAGTGTAGCGGATAGCTCCTACAATGAGCAGTTCTTC. Translated: CASSVADSSYNEQFF.

The genes are TRBV7-2 and TRBJ1-5; TRBD1 is a possible D gene (5 bases). The germline V gene encodes CDR1 SGHTA and CDR2 FQGNSA. This CDR3 is built from 13 residues. V lost 5 bases to trimming and J lost 4 bases, with 9 bases between them. CDR3 DNA sequence: TGTGCCAGCAGCCAGGACAAAAATCAGCCCCAGCATTTT. Translation: CASSQDKNQPQHF.

V gene TRBV11-2 combines with J gene TRBJ2-1; 8 positions agree with TRBD2. The CDR3 has 16 residues. Trimming removed 3 bases from V and 0 bases from J; junction bases left unmatched: 4. CDR1 is SGHAT, CDR2 FQNNGV, per germline. The CDR3 spells CASSLIAGSSYNEQFF. The CDR3 DNA sequence: TGTGCCAGCAGCTTGATAGCGGGAAGCTCCTACAATGAGCAGTTCTTC.

This chain connects TRBV30 to TRBJ1-2; 8 bases agree with TRBD1. The ends lost 3 bases at V and 4 bases at J; junction bases unmatched: 10. Germline V gene data show CDR1 as GTSNPN and CDR2 as SVGIG (reference sequence). The length of the CDR3 is 15 residues. The DNA of the CDR3 is TGTGCCTGGAGGGTAGACAGGGGTGGGAGCTATGGCTACACCTTC. It is translated as CAWRVDRGGSYGYTF.

A word on this clone: Different DNA sequences within this sample yield the same CDR3. The V gene is TRBV5-1, the J gene TRBJ2-3; TRBD2 agrees at 9 bases. This CDR3 is built from 15 residues. V lost 2 bases, J lost 0 bases, and 1 base stayed unmatched. Germline V gene data show CDR1 as SGHRS and CDR2 as YFSETQ. The CDR3, as DNA: TGCGCCAGCAGCTTAACTAGCGGGAGCACAGATACGCAGTATTTT. Protein: CASSLTSGSTDTQYF. Full variable domain (missing parts from reference TRBV5-1 and TRBJ2-3): KAGVTQTPRYLIKTRGQQVTLSCSPISGHRSVSWYQQTPGQGLQFLFEYFSETQRNKGNFPGRFSGRQFSNSRSEMNVSTLELGDSALYLCASSLTSGSTDTQYFGPGTRLTVL.

This clone was found a few times. This chain uses TRBV28 with TRBJ2-5; TRBD1 matches at 7 bases. Losses at the gene ends were 4 bases for V and 5 bases for J; bases not matched to a gene: 13. The CDR3 has 16 residues. Germline loops: CDR1 MDHEN, CDR2 SYDVKM. CDR3 protein: CASSSSTGAGWETQYF. DNA of the CDR3: TGTGCCAGCAGTTCTTCCACAGGGGCGGGTTGGGAGACCCAGTACTTC.

This chain uses TRBV5-4 with TRBJ2-2; 7 positions match TRBD1. Germline V gene lookup returns CDR1 SGHNT and CDR2 YYREEE (reference sequence). This CDR3 contains 16 residues. V lost 2 bases, J lost 6 bases, and 10 bases stayed unmatched. The DNA for the CDR3 is TGTGCCAGCAGCTTTCTGACAGGGTTGGGTCCCGGGGAGCTGTTTTTT. Protein: CASSFLTGLGPGELFF.

The chain carries TRBV28 and TRBJ2-1; the D is unclear. Germline V lookup: CDR1 MDHEN, CDR2 SYDVKM. V lost 3 bases, J lost 3 bases, and 3 bases lay in between. The CDR3 is made up of 12 amino acids. The CDR3 sequence is CASSLSYNEQFF. For the CDR3, the DNA is TGTGCCAGCAGTTTGAGCTACAATGAGCAGTTCTTC.

This clone was picked up one time. V gene TRBV4-1 combines with J gene TRBJ2-5; 8 bases align to TRBD2. Trimming at V came to 1 base and at J to 1 base, leaving 5 bases not matched to a gene. The CDR3 length is 16 residues. Germline CDR1 MGHRA, CDR2 YSYEKL. The CDR3 protein is CASSQGSTSGQETQYF. The CDR3 bases are TGCGCCAGCAGCCAAGGGTCAACTAGCGGCCAAGAGACCCAGTACTTC.

The chain links TRBV7-9 to TRBJ2-2, with TRBD2 identical over 12 bases. The CDR3 totals 16 residues. Germline lookup yields CDR1 SEHNR and CDR2 FQNEAQ (reference sequence). The V segment lost 7 bases and the J segment 4 bases; nucleotides outside the gene matches: 7. CDR3 in DNA: TGTGCCAGCACCGGCCTAGCGGGAGGGCTCACCGGGGAGCTGTTTTTT. Translation: CASTGLAGGLTGELFF.

The chain carries TRBV27 and TRBJ2-7, with 9 bases lining up with TRBD1. V shed 6 bases, J shed 2 bases, and the junction held 5 bases outside the gene matches. This CDR3 comprises 14 residues. Germline assignment: CDR1 MNHEY and CDR2 SMNVEV (reference sequence). The CDR3: CASRWDRAAYEQYF. The CDR3 bases are TGTGCCAGCAGGTGGGACAGGGCTGCCTACGAGCAGTACTTC.

J is TRBJ2-2 and V is TRBV5-1; 8 nucleotides line up with TRBD2. Germline CDR1 SGHRS, CDR2 YFSETQ. V shed 2 bases, J shed 3 bases, and the junction held 3 bases outside the gene matches. The CDR3 runs to 15 residues. The CDR3 protein is CASSLGLADTGELFF. The CDR3 coding sequence is TGCGCCAGCAGCTTAGGACTAGCCGACACCGGGGAGCTGTTTTTT. The whole variable domain, remainder taken from reference TRBV5-1 and TRBJ2-2, is KAGVTQTPRYLIKTRGQQVTLSCSPISGHRSVSWYQQTPGQGLQFLFEYFSETQRNKGNFPGRFSGRQFSNSRSEMNVSTLELGDSALYLCASSLGLADTGELFFGEGSRLTVL.

The rearrangement uses TRBV27 and TRBJ2-7; TRBD2 aligns across 8 bases. The CDR3 extends over 13 amino acids. The germline CDR1 and CDR2 sequences are MNHEY and SMNVEV (reference sequence). The V segment lost 9 bases and the J segment 5 bases; nucleotides outside the gene matches: 9. Here the CDR3 DNA reads TGTGCCAGTAATAAAGCGGGAGTCCACGAGCAGTACTTC. Residues: CASNKAGVHEQYF.

This clone came up once. This chain uses TRBV9 with TRBJ2-2; TRBD2 might be the D (6 bases). Germline loops: CDR1 SGDLS, CDR2 YYNGEE. Trimming took off 0 bases at V and 6 bases at J, with 9 bases between the two ends. This CDR3 has 14 residues. The CDR3 here is CASSVGRVPGELFF. In DNA, the CDR3 is TGTGCCAGCAGCGTAGGGAGGGTCCCCGGGGAGCTGTTTTTT.

This clone appeared a few times. CDR3 sequence reads: CASSSVSGRVYEQYF. In DNA, the CDR3 is TGTGCCAGCAGCTCGGTTAGCGGGAGGGTTTACGAGCAGTACTTC. The chain joins TRBV7-2 to TRBJ2-7; 11 bases line up with TRBD2. With V trimmed by 4 bases and J by 4 bases, 6 bases remained unmatched. Germline V gives CDR1 SGHTA, CDR2 FQGNSA. This CDR3 is 15 amino acids long.

The rearrangement uses TRBV18 and TRBJ2-5; D ambiguous. The germline V and J ends were trimmed by 0 bases and 1 base, with 6 bases remaining between them. The CDR3 contains 14 residues. Germline CDR1 and CDR2: KGHSH and LQKENI. CDR3 sequence (DNA): TGTGCCAGCTCACCACCAACAATCCAAGAGACCCAGTACTTC. Its translation is CASSPPTIQETQYF. The full variable domain, its missing parts supplied by reference TRBV18 and TRBJ2-5, is NAGVMQNPRHLVRRRGQEARLRCSPMKGHSHVYWYRQLPEEGLKFMVYLQKENIIDESGMPKERFSAEFPKEGPSILRIQQVVRGDSAAYFCASSPPTIQETQYFGPGTRLLVL.

The chain is built from TRBV7-2 and TRBJ2-7; TRBD2 agrees at 11 bases. The CDR3 length is 15 residues. Trimming removed 3 bases from V and 1 base from J; junction bases left unmatched: 2. The germline V gene has CDR1 SGHTA and CDR2 FQGNSA. The CDR3 DNA sequence: TGTGCCAGCAGCTTCGGACTAGCGGGTTCCTACGAGCAGTACTTC. Its translation: CASSFGLAGSYEQYF. Looking up the rest from reference TRBV7-2 and TRBJ2-7 gives the full variable domain: GAGVSQSPSNKVTEKGKDVELRCDPISGHTALYWYRQSLGQGLEFLIYFQGNSAPDKSGLPSDRFSAERTGGSVSTLTIQRTQQEDSAVYLCASSFGLAGSYEQYFGPGTRLTVT.

For the CDR3, the DNA is TGTGCCAGCAGCCAAGAGGGGGCGAAGAATGAAAAACTGTTTTTT. It is translated as CASSQEGAKNEKLFF. This rearrangement joins TRBV4-2 to TRBJ1-4; weak D call: TRBD1 (6 bases). The CDR3 consists of 15 residues. V lost 0 bases and J 5 bases, leaving 10 bases between the germline ends. Germline V lookup: CDR1 LGHNA, CDR2 YNFKEQ.

This sequence joins TRBV28 and TRBJ2-3; a possible D gene is TRBD1 (6 bases). Germline V lookup: CDR1 MDHEN, CDR2 SYDVKM. The CDR3 runs 14 residues. Trimming left V 2 bases short and J 3 bases short, with 9 bases between. The CDR3 loop is CASSLRGTTDTQYF. Written as DNA, the CDR3 is TGTGCCAGCAGTTTAAGGGGGACAACAGATACGCAGTATTTT.